These 27 T cell receptor beta chains were sequenced from one sample in a study of blood T cell repertoires in COVID-19. Repertoires were generated with immunoSEQ multiplex PCR, while TCRdb's copy carries only in-frame clones and drops some. The sample records some 11,000 clones, approximately 73% being singletons. The specimen sequenced was peripheral blood. Receptors were obtained from a human donor in a cohort sampled during active COVID-19.

V gene TRBV28 combines with J gene TRBJ1-5; no firm D call. The V and J ends lost 3 bases and 1 base respectively, with 10 bases between them. CDR1 and CDR2 from the germline V gene are MDHEN and SYDVKM. There are 15 residues in the CDR3. CDR3 in amino acids: CASSFLGVSNQPQHF. The CDR3 DNA reads TGTGCCAGCAGTTTTCTGGGCGTAAGCAATCAGCCCCAGCATTTT.

This chain joins TRBV4-2 and TRBJ2-7, with 9 bases that match TRBD1. Looked up from germline, CDR1 is LGHNA and CDR2 is YNFKEQ. This CDR3 spans 18 amino acids. V was clipped by 0 bases and J by 0 bases; unmatched bases: 9. The CDR3 loop reads CASSQDLSGQGSSYEQYF. The CDR3 DNA is TGTGCCAGCAGCCAAGATCTGTCTGGACAGGGGAGCTCCTACGAGCAGTACTTC.

This rearrangement joins TRBV5-1 to TRBJ2-3; possibly TRBD2 for D (5 bases). The ends were cut back, 0 bases at V and 0 bases at J, with 14 bases in the middle. CDR3 size: 17 residues. Germline assignment: CDR1 SGHRS and CDR2 YFSETQ. CDR3 residues: CASSLEDLRTSTDTQYF. DNA of the CDR3: TGCGCCAGCAGCTTGGAGGACTTACGTACTAGCACAGATACGCAGTATTTT. The full variable domain, rest sourced from reference TRBV5-1 and TRBJ2-3, is KAGVTQTPRYLIKTRGQQVTLSCSPISGHRSVSWYQQTPGQGLQFLFEYFSETQRNKGNFPGRFSGRQFSNSRSEMNVSTLELGDSALYLCASSLEDLRTSTDTQYFGPGTRLTVL.

This clone was seen a handful of times. The chain combines TRBV5-5 with TRBJ2-7; D not resolved. Germline V gene lookup returns CDR1 SGHKS and CDR2 YYEKEE (reference sequence). V lost 2 bases to trimming and J lost 6 bases, with 12 bases between them. CDR3 length: 13 amino acids. CDR3 in amino acids: CASSLRLSGEQYF. CDR3 in DNA: TGTGCCAGCAGCTTACGGCTCTCGGGCGAGCAGTACTTC.

The V and J genes are TRBV19 and TRBJ1-1; possible D gene TRBD1, 5 bases. Germline CDR1 is LNHDA and CDR2 is SQIVND (reference sequence). This CDR3 has 16 amino acids. V lost 1 base to trimming and J lost 1 base, with 13 bases between them. The CDR3 DNA sequence: TGTGCCAGTAGTATAGGGGCAGGGTCGCGGAACACTGAAGCTTTCTTT. Translating gives CASSIGAGSRNTEAFF. The full variable domain, with the rest looked up from reference TRBV19 and TRBJ1-1, is DGGITQSPKYLFRKEGQNVTLSCEQNLNHDAMYWYRQDPGQGLRLIYYSQIVNDFQKGDIAEGYSVSREKKESFPLTVTSAQKNPTAFYLCASSIGAGSRNTEAFFGQGTRLTVV.

This clone was found a few times. The chain carries TRBV19 and TRBJ2-6; D possibly corresponds to TRBD1 (5 bases). CDR3 length equals 15 residues. V was clipped by 7 bases and J by 4 bases, with 14 bases between them. CDR1 and CDR2 (germline): LNHDA, SQIVND (reference sequence). The CDR3 protein is CASTRQRYGANVLTF. The CDR3 DNA follows: TGTGCCAGTACCCGACAGCGATACGGGGCCAACGTCCTGACTTTC. Full variable domain (missing parts from reference TRBV19 and TRBJ2-6): DGGITQSPKYLFRKEGQNVTLSCEQNLNHDAMYWYRQDPGQGLRLIYYSQIVNDFQKGDIAEGYSVSREKKESFPLTVTSAQKNPTAFYLCASTRQRYGANVLTFGAGSRLTVL.

The chain links TRBV11-2 to TRBJ1-4; D unresolved. This CDR3 has 13 residues. V was trimmed by 5 bases and J by 8 bases, leaving 12 bases between them. The V gene's germline CDR1 is SGHAT and CDR2 FQNNGV. CDR3 nucleotide sequence: TGTGCCAGCAGCCTAGCGGGGTACGAAAAACTGTTTTTT. It specifies CASSLAGYEKLFF.

The chain carries TRBV10-1 and TRBJ2-7; 8 bases align to TRBD2. The CDR3 loop spans 19 amino acids. The V segment lost 6 bases and the J segment 0 bases; nucleotides outside the gene matches: 19. Germline-derived CDR1 and CDR2 are WNHNN and SYGVQD (reference sequence). The CDR3, as DNA: TGCGCCAGCAGGCTTGAGTTGGGACTAGGCGCGGTAGACTCCTACGAGCAGTACTTC. It codes for CASRLELGLGAVDSYEQYF.

The rearrangement uses TRBV7-2 and TRBJ2-3; 10 bases match TRBD2. CDR1 and CDR2 (germline): SGHTA, FQGNSA. Unmatched junction bases numbered 6, after V lost 4 bases and J lost 2 bases. This CDR3 is built from 16 residues. The CDR3 coding sequence is TGTGCCAGCAGCTCTCAGCGGGGGGGTCCCACAGATACGCAGTATTTT. Encoded protein: CASSSQRGGPTDTQYF.

The gene calls are TRBV19 and TRBJ2-1, with TRBD2 matching 14 bases. Per germline, CDR1 LNHDA and CDR2 SQIVND (reference sequence). The CDR3 contains 17 residues. Losses at the gene ends were 4 bases for V and 9 bases for J; bases not matched to a gene: 11. In nucleotides, the CDR3 is TGTGCCAGTAGTAAGAAAACCGGGACTAGCGGGAGTGCTGAGCAGTTCTTC. It codes for CASSKKTGTSGSAEQFF.

This clone was counted a few times. The rearrangement links TRBV28 to TRBJ1-5; TRBD1 agrees at 7 bases. The CDR3 length is 16 residues. Losses at the gene ends were 2 bases for V and 7 bases for J; bases not matched to a gene: 11. CDR1 is MDHEN and CDR2 is SYDVKM in the germline V gene. In DNA, the CDR3 is TGTGCCAGCAGTTTACCTGGGACAGTTGGAAGGCAGCCCCAGCATTTT. Translating gives CASSLPGTVGRQPQHF.

The CDR3 bases are TGTGCCAGCAGTCCTCATGGTGGGGCCTCCGAGCAGTACTTC. This translates into CASSPHGGASEQYF. This chain joins TRBV28 and TRBJ2-7, with a tentative D call TRBD1 (5 bases). V was trimmed by 5 bases and J by 6 bases, leaving 17 bases between them. Germline V gives CDR1 MDHEN, CDR2 SYDVKM. This CDR3 region has 14 residues. Full variable domain (missing parts from reference TRBV28 and TRBJ2-7): DVKVTQSSRYLVKRTGEKVFLECVQDMDHENMFWYRQDPGLGLRLIYFSYDVKMKEKGDIPEGYSVSREKKERFSLILESASTNQTSMYLCASSPHGGASEQYFGPGTRLTVT.

The chain couples TRBV9 to TRBJ1-1; D might be TRBD1 (5 bases). Germline CDR1 is SGDLS and CDR2 is YYNGEE. The V gene lost 4 bases and the J gene lost 1 base, with 20 bases spanning the gap. The CDR3 spans 17 residues. CDR3 sequence reads: CASSPGSSRRTNTEAFF. The CDR3, as DNA: TGTGCCAGCAGCCCAGGGTCCAGTCGGCGGACGAACACTGAAGCTTTCTTT. Complete variable domain (other parts from reference TRBV9 and TRBJ1-1): DSGVTQTPKHLITATGQRVTLRCSPRSGDLSVYWYQQSLDQGLQFLIQYYNGEERAKGNILERFSAQQFPDLHSELNLSSLELGDSALYFCASSPGSSRRTNTEAFFGQGTRLTVV.

CDR3 amino acids: CASSLARGMGYTF. The CDR3 DNA is TGTGCCAGCAGTTTGGCCAGGGGAATGGGCTACACCTTC. The chain recombines TRBV28 with TRBJ1-2; D may be TRBD1 (6 bases). The V and J ends lost 3 bases and 8 bases respectively, with 13 bases between them. The CDR3 extends over 13 amino acids. Per germline, CDR1 MDHEN and CDR2 SYDVKM.

The V and J genes are TRBV24-1 and TRBJ2-1; tentatively, D is TRBD2 (5 bases). CDR3 size: 14 residues. Per germline, CDR1 KGHDR and CDR2 SFDVKD. V lost 6 bases to trimming and J lost 4 bases, with 12 bases between them. The CDR3 bases are TGTGCCACCAGTTTTAGCTCGGGGTACAATGAGCAGTTCTTC. As protein: CATSFSSGYNEQFF.

This chain connects TRBV29-1 to TRBJ2-7; perhaps TRBD2 as D (6 bases). With 4 bases removed from V and 1 base from J, the gap between germline ends came to 8 bases. Germline lookup yields CDR1 SQVTM and CDR2 ANQGSEA. This CDR3 has 12 residues. The CDR3, as DNA: TGCAGCGTTGGGGGGACTTCCTACGAGCAGTACTTC. Translation gives CSVGGTSYEQYF.

The J gene is TRBJ2-1, the V gene TRBV6-2 or TRBV6-3; TRBD2 matches 7 bases. V lost 5 bases to trimming and J lost 0 bases; unmatched junction nucleotides: 7. The CDR3 runs 16 residues. Germline values: CDR1 MNHEY, CDR2 SVGEGT. CDR3 DNA: TGTGCCAGCAGTCTTCAAGGCGGGAGCTCCTACAATGAGCAGTTCTTC. Its translation: CASSLQGGSSYNEQFF.

The rearrangement joins TRBV4-1 to TRBJ1-1; 7 positions agree with TRBD1. CDR3 length equals 14 residues. In germline, CDR1 is MGHRA, CDR2 YSYEKL. J gave up 4 bases and V 0 bases, and 2 bases lay outside the gene matches. CDR3 loop: CASSQDNRGTEAFF. As DNA, the CDR3 is TGCGCCAGCAGCCAAGATAACAGGGGCACTGAAGCTTTCTTT.

The chain couples TRBV5-4 to TRBJ2-6; possible D gene TRBD2, 6 bases. Trimming pared 6 bases from V and 3 bases from J, leaving 10 bases between. The CDR3 totals 14 residues. Germline V gene lookup returns CDR1 SGHNT and CDR2 YYREEE (reference sequence). The CDR3 here is CASTGGGGANVLTF. As DNA, the CDR3 is TGTGCCAGCACCGGGGGAGGTGGGGCCAACGTCCTGACTTTC.

V and J are TRBV30 and TRBJ2-5, with 8 bases lining up with TRBD2. This CDR3 is 17 amino acids long. CDR1 and CDR2 from the germline V gene are GTSNPN and SVGIG (reference sequence). The ends lost 1 base at V and 2 bases at J; junction bases unmatched: 12. The CDR3 region has the DNA TGTGCCTGGAGTGCGACGGGAGGGGTAGCGGGTCAAGAGACCCAGTACTTC. It is translated as CAWSATGGVAGQETQYF.

The V and J genes are TRBV5-4 and TRBJ2-2; weak D call: TRBD1 (5 bases). The CDR3 has 15 residues. CDR1 is SGHNT and CDR2 is YYREEE in the germline V gene (reference sequence). Trimming cost V 5 bases and J 1 base, with 12 bases left between them. CDR3 coding DNA: TGTGCCAGCAGTCCCCGGACACAGAACACCGGGGAGCTGTTTTTT. It yields the protein CASSPRTQNTGELFF.

The chain has TRBV30 and TRBJ2-7; TRBD1 agrees at 12 bases. The CDR3 sequence is 16 residues long. The junction had 10 bases not matched to a gene; V was cut back by 1 base and J by 6 bases. CDR1 GTSNPN and CDR2 SVGIG come from the germline V gene (reference sequence). Here the CDR3 DNA reads TGTGCCTGGAGTGCGGCCGGGACAGGGGGCGAAGGCGAGCAGTACTTC. Residues: CAWSAAGTGGEGEQYF.

V usage is TRBV27 and J usage is TRBJ1-4; 9 bases agree with TRBD1. With 6 bases clipped from V and 1 base from J, the junction kept 6 bases outside the gene matches. Germline-derived CDR1 and CDR2 are MNHEY and SMNVEV (reference sequence). CDR3 size: 16 residues. The CDR3 sequence is CASRRLDRGTNEKLFF. CDR3 DNA: TGTGCCAGCAGACGACTGGACAGGGGAACTAATGAAAAACTGTTTTTT. The variable domain in full, completed from reference TRBV27 and TRBJ1-4, reads EAQVTQNPRYLITVTGKKLTVTCSQNMNHEYMSWYRQDPGLGLRQIYYSMNVEVTDKGDVPEGYKVSRKEKRNFPLILESPSPNQTSLYFCASRRLDRGTNEKLFFGSGTQLSVL.

The V call is TRBV28, the J call TRBJ2-3; D unresolved. In germline, CDR1 is MDHEN, CDR2 SYDVKM. CDR3 length: 14 residues. V was cut by 4 bases and J by 3 bases, with 11 bases left in between. The CDR3 here is CASSYRSSTDTQYF. DNA for the CDR3: TGTGCCAGCAGTTACCGTTCTAGTACAGATACGCAGTATTTT. Using reference TRBV28 and TRBJ2-3 for the parts outside the CDR3, the full variable domain is DVKVTQSSRYLVKRTGEKVFLECVQDMDHENMFWYRQDPGLGLRLIYFSYDVKMKEKGDIPEGYSVSREKKERFSLILESASTNQTSMYLCASSYRSSTDTQYFGPGTRLTVL.

A few counts support this clone. The chain links TRBV7-9 to TRBJ1-5, with TRBD1 matching 7 bases. Germline lookup yields CDR1 SEHNR and CDR2 FQNEAQ (reference sequence). The length of the CDR3 is 16 residues. V was pared by 5 bases and J by 4 bases, with 11 bases of the junction left unmatched. Here the CDR3 reads CASSRDSGLGNQPQHF. In nucleotides, the CDR3 is TGTGCCAGCAGCCGGGACAGTGGCCTGGGGAATCAGCCCCAGCATTTT.

The chain recombines TRBV15 with TRBJ2-4, with D maybe TRBD2 (6 bases). The CDR3 contains 16 residues. V was clipped by 0 bases and J by 8 bases, with 17 bases between them. Germline CDR1 LNHNV, CDR2 YYDKDF (reference sequence). For the CDR3, the DNA is TGTGCCACCAGCAGAGATCTGTCGGCGGGGAACTACATTCAGTACTTC. The encoded protein is CATSRDLSAGNYIQYF.

V usage is TRBV9 and J usage is TRBJ2-2, with D perhaps TRBD2 (6 bases). Germline V gene lookup returns CDR1 SGDLS and CDR2 YYNGEE. V was clipped by 1 base and J by 6 bases, with 10 bases between them. The CDR3 totals 14 residues. CDR3 sequence (DNA): TGTGCCAGCAGCGTACTAGGAGGGGCCGGGGAGCTGTTTTTT. Translated: CASSVLGGAGELFF.